A single sample is the source of the 31 T cell receptor beta chains below, sequenced in a study of breast tumors, draining lymph nodes, adjacent tissues. Axillary draining lymph nodes of breast cancer patients supplied the node samples. MiXCR, run by TCRdb on the multiplex PCR reads, gives a single entry per CDR3 protein. The sample lists some 130,000 distinct CDR3 sequences; around 20% were seen once. Sequencing input: axillary lymph node tissue. The receptor set was obtained from a female donor with breast cancer. Some clones in this sample may be carry-over from other donors' samples.

A remark on this clonotype: Possible read error: a much larger clone is one base away. The CDR3 does not end in the conserved phenylalanine or tryptophan, so this is likely a read error. The rearrangement uses TRBV5-1 and TRBJ2-7; D call uncertain. The germline V and J ends were trimmed by 0 bases and 0 bases, with 4 bases remaining between them. The CDR3 is 13 amino acids. From germline, CDR1 is SGHRS and CDR2 YFSETQ. DNA of the CDR3: TGCGCCAGCAGCTTGGACATCTCCTACGAGCAGTACCTC. Protein: CASSLDISYEQYL.

The sample holds many counts of this clonotype. This chain connects TRBV6-1 to TRBJ1-5; D gene ambiguous. Germline V gene sequence: CDR1 MNHNS, CDR2 SASEGT. CDR3 length equals 14 residues. The ends were cut back, 7 bases at V and 5 bases at J, with 15 bases in the middle. The CDR3, as DNA: TGTGCCAGCACCCCGTGGAGGGCGGATCAGCCCCAGCATTTT. Its translation is CASTPWRADQPQHF.

This clonotype was seen many times. The chain combines TRBV15 with TRBJ2-7; TRBD2 matches at 14 bases. The germline gives CDR1 LNHNV, CDR2 YYDKDF (reference sequence). The ends lost 1 base at V and 5 bases at J; junction bases unmatched: 4. The CDR3 contains 16 residues. The CDR3 is CATSRGLAGGQNEQYF. The DNA of the CDR3 is TGTGCCACCAGCAGAGGACTAGCGGGAGGGCAAAACGAGCAGTACTTC.

This clonotype was counted ten times or more. The chain carries TRBV3-1 and TRBJ1-6, with unresolved D. V lost 3 bases to trimming and J lost 8 bases, with 11 bases between them. The germline V gene has CDR1 LGHDT and CDR2 YNNKEL (reference sequence). The CDR3 extends over 14 amino acids. CDR3 sequence reads: CASSHPVLDSPLHF. CDR3 DNA: TGTGCCAGCAGCCATCCGGTTTTGGATTCACCCCTCCACTTT.

CDR3 region: CASSLVGRGANVLTF. The CDR3 DNA reads as TGTGCCAGCAGCTTAGTCGGCCGTGGGGCCAACGTCCTGACTTTC. The gene calls are TRBV14 and TRBJ2-6; no firm D call. The CDR3 is 15 residues long. The V and J ends lost 5 bases and 3 bases respectively, with 11 bases between them. Germline loops: CDR1 SGHDN, CDR2 FVKESK. The full variable domain, completed using reference TRBV14 and TRBJ2-6, is EAGVTQFPSHSVIEKGQTVTLRCDPISGHDNLYWYRRVMGKEIKFLLHFVKESKQDESGMPNNRFLAERTGGTYSTLKVQPAELEDSGVYFCASSLVGRGANVLTFGAGSRLTVL.

This clonotype is a singleton in its sample. Given a much more abundant clone one base away, this may be a read error. This sequence joins TRBV3-1 and TRBJ1-2; D gene ambiguous. Per germline, CDR1 LGHDT and CDR2 YNNKEL (reference sequence). The CDR3 totals 14 residues. Trimming removed 6 bases at V and 2 bases at J, with 13 bases between. CDR3 amino acids: CASRAGPPNYGYTF. The CDR3 nucleotides read TGTGCCAGCAGGGCCGGACCGCCCAACTATGGCTACACCTTC.

As for this clonotype: Being one base from a much bigger clone, this may be a read error. This is likely a read error, given that the CDR3 carries no conserved phenylalanine or tryptophan at its end. J is TRBJ1-5 and V is TRBV19, with unresolved D. Germline loops: CDR1 LNHDA, CDR2 SQIVND (reference sequence). Trimming cost V 2 bases and J 0 bases, with 8 bases left between them. This CDR3 has 15 amino acids. DNA for the CDR3: TGTGCCAGTAGTATAACCTTTTATAGCAATCAGCCCCAGCATTCT. It encodes CASSITFYSNQPQHS.

This clonotype was counted ten times or more. The CDR3 DNA sequence: TGCAGTGCTAGAGATTTTAGCGGGAGCTCCTACGAGCAGTACTTC. Residues: CSARDFSGSSYEQYF. The rearrangement joins TRBV20-1 to TRBJ2-7; TRBD2 aligns across 9 bases. The CDR3 extends over 15 amino acids. Trimming at V came to 0 bases and at J to 0 bases, leaving 3 bases not matched to a gene. The germline CDR1 and CDR2 sequences are DFQATT and SNEGSKA (reference sequence).

The table lists this clonotype with many counts. CDR3 in DNA: TGCGCCAGCAGCCAAGGGGTTAGCTCCTACAATGAGCAGTTCTTC. Protein sequence: CASSQGVSSYNEQFF. The V and J genes are TRBV4-1 and TRBJ2-1; no definite D call. Germline V gene data show CDR1 as MGHRA and CDR2 as YSYEKL. V lost 1 base to trimming and J lost 0 bases, with 7 bases between them. CDR3 length equals 15 residues.

Many counts were recorded for this clonotype. The chain links TRBV30 to TRBJ2-3; D uncertain. Germline assignment: CDR1 GTSNPN and CDR2 SVGIG (reference sequence). CDR3 length equals 13 residues. V was trimmed by 0 bases and J by 2 bases, leaving 6 bases between them. Here the CDR3 reads CAWSVLNTDTQYF. The DNA of the CDR3 is TGTGCCTGGAGTGTACTTAACACAGATACGCAGTATTTT. The full variable domain, rest sourced from reference TRBV30 and TRBJ2-3, is SQTIHQWPATLVQPVGSPLSLECTVEGTSNPNLYWYRQAAGRGLQLLFYSVGIGQISSEVPQNLSASRPQDRQFILSSKKLLLSDSGFYLCAWSVLNTDTQYFGPGTRLTVL.

This chain links TRBV19 with TRBJ2-2, with D possibly matching TRBD1 (8 bases). Germline CDR1 reads LNHDA; CDR2 reads SQIVND (reference sequence). This CDR3 is built from 18 residues. The V end was cut by 6 bases, the J end by 1 base, with 21 bases between. The CDR3 DNA follows: TGTGCCAGTAGCCGCCTGGGGGGGGGGACAGGGAACACCGGGGAGCTGTTTTTT. It encodes CASSRLGGGTGNTGELFF.

In its sample, this clonotype was seen many times. The chain links TRBV20-1 to TRBJ2-5; possible D gene TRBD1, 5 bases. The germline CDR1 and CDR2 sequences are DFQATT and SNEGSKA (reference sequence). The CDR3 contains 12 residues. The V end was cut by 8 bases, the J end by 4 bases, with 14 bases between. The chain's CDR3 is CSQDRGGETQYF. The CDR3 nucleotides read TGCAGTCAAGATAGGGGTGGAGAGACCCAGTACTTC.

Note on this clonotype: A read error is possible here, since a much larger clone lies one base away. The chain couples TRBV6-1 to TRBJ2-2; D is tentatively TRBD1 or TRBD2 (6 bases each). Germline lookup yields CDR1 MNHNS and CDR2 SASEGT. This CDR3 has 15 amino acids. The CDR3 coding sequence is TGTGCCAGCAGACTAGGCAATCCGGGGGCCGGGGAGCTGCTTTTT. Protein sequence: CASRLGNPGAGELLF.

Notes on this clonotype: Since the CDR3 does not end with the conserved phenylalanine or tryptophan, this likely comes from a read error. The chain is built from TRBV7-6 and TRBJ1-3; 12 positions agree with TRBD1. Germline V gives CDR1 SGHVS, CDR2 FNYEAQ. This CDR3 has 20 amino acids. Germline trimming cut 1 base from V and 1 base from J; bases unmatched to any gene: 11. CDR3 nucleotide sequence: TGTGCCAGCAGCTTAGGAAGACCGGGACAGGGGGCGAGTTCTGGAAACACCATATATCTT. Translation gives CASSLGRPGQGASSGNTIYL.

A word on this clonotype: Being one base from a much bigger clone, this may be a read error. The conserved phenylalanine or tryptophan normally closing the CDR3 is absent here, so this likely arose from a read error. The V call is TRBV30, the J call TRBJ2-2, with 8 bases matching TRBD1. The CDR3 is 16 amino acids. The germline V gene has CDR1 GTSNPN and CDR2 SVGIG (reference sequence). Losses at the gene ends were 5 bases for V and 0 bases for J; bases not matched to a gene: 8. CDR3 protein: CAWGRGRSPNTGELFV. Here the CDR3 DNA reads TGTGCCTGGGGCAGGGGGCGATCCCCGAACACCGGGGAGCTGTTTGTT.

This clonotype has ten or more counts. The chain carries TRBV7-9 and TRBJ2-7; 10 bases line up with TRBD2. The V segment lost 3 bases and the J segment 0 bases; nucleotides outside the gene matches: 11. This CDR3 comprises 18 residues. Germline lookup yields CDR1 SEHNR and CDR2 FQNEAQ (reference sequence). The CDR3 is CASSFPGTSVSSSYEQYF. As DNA, the CDR3 is TGTGCCAGCAGCTTTCCCGGGACTAGCGTTTCAAGCTCCTACGAGCAGTACTTC.

Regarding this clonotype: A single base separates this from a much larger clone, so it may be a read error. The V gene is TRBV3-1, the J gene TRBJ1-3, with D hard to call. The CDR3 consists of 15 residues. Germline assignment: CDR1 LGHDT and CDR2 YNNKEL (reference sequence). The CDR3 bases are TGTGCCAGCAGCCAAGACAGGTTCTCTGGAAGCACCATATATTTT. Translating it yields CASSQDRFSGSTIYF.

Notes on this clonotype: Possible read error: a much larger clone is one base away. The chain employs TRBV28 and TRBJ1-6; D is ambiguous. The germline CDR1 and CDR2 sequences are MDHEN and SYDVKM. There are 16 residues in the CDR3. Trimming removed 5 bases at V and 7 bases at J, with 18 bases between. This CDR3 is CASSQLVFSTNSPLHF. The DNA for the CDR3 is TGTGCCAGCAGTCAGCTGGTTTTCAGCACGAATTCACCCCTCCACTTT.

The sample holds many counts of this clonotype. The chain links TRBV6-5 to TRBJ2-7; the D gene is possibly TRBD1 (6 bases). The CDR3 spans 15 residues. Trimming took off 7 bases at V and 6 bases at J, with 22 bases between the two ends. Germline CDR1 MNHEY, CDR2 SVGAGI. CDR3 DNA sequence: TGTGCCAGCACTCTAACCGGAAGGACAGCAGGCGAGCAGTACTTC. As protein: CASTLTGRTAGEQYF.

This rearrangement joins TRBV11-2 to TRBJ1-6, with 8 bases fitting TRBD1. The trim removed 4 bases at V and 10 bases at J, leaving 6 bases unmatched. The CDR3 spans 14 residues. Germline-derived CDR1 and CDR2 are SGHAT and FQNNGV. CDR3 sequence (DNA): TGTGCCAGCAGCTCGGACAGGGTAGGCTCACCCCTCCACTTT. It codes for CASSSDRVGSPLHF. The full variable domain, in which reference TRBV11-2 and TRBJ1-6 provide the parts outside the CDR3, is EAGVAQSPRYKIIEKRQSVAFWCNPISGHATLYWYQQILGQGPKLLIQFQNNGVVDDSQLPKDRFSAERLKGVDSTLKIQPAKLEDSAVYLCASSSDRVGSPLHFGNGTRLTVT.

This clonotype has a count of ten or more. The chain employs TRBV4-2 and TRBJ2-5, with TRBD2 matching over 7 bases. J gave up 5 bases and V 1 base, and 10 bases lay outside the gene matches. The germline gives CDR1 LGHNA, CDR2 YNFKEQ. The CDR3 length is 16 residues. The CDR3, as DNA: TGTGCCAGCAGCCAAGTCGGGAGGCGGGAGAGGGAGACCCAGTACTTC. It specifies CASSQVGRRERETQYF.

On this clonotype itself: A much more abundant neighbour one base away suggests this may be a read error. The V and J genes are TRBV18 and TRBJ2-7, with D possibly being TRBD1 (10 bases). The CDR3 covers 19 residues. Germline-derived CDR1 and CDR2 are KGHSH and LQKENI. The DNA for the CDR3 is TGTGCCAGCTCATCACTCCTGGGACAGGGGAATAGCGGGAGCTACGGGCAGTACTTC. This translates into CASSSLLGQGNSGSYGQYF. The whole variable domain, remainder taken from reference TRBV18 and TRBJ2-7, is NAGVMQNPRHLVRRRGQEARLRCSPMKGHSHVYWYRQLPEEGLKFMVYLQKENIIDESGMPKERFSAEFPKEGPSILRIQQVVRGDSAAYFCASSSLLGQGNSGSYGQYFGPGTRLTVT.

This clonotype was counted at least ten times. The chain recombines TRBV4-1 with TRBJ2-5, with TRBD2 matching 12 bases. Germline V gene lookup returns CDR1 MGHRA and CDR2 YSYEKL. The CDR3 runs to 15 residues. V dropped 5 bases and J dropped 3; count of bases not matched to a gene: 4. The chain's CDR3 is CASSGWTSGEETQYF. In DNA form, the CDR3 reads TGCGCCAGCAGCGGATGGACTAGCGGGGAAGAGACCCAGTACTTC.

This clonotype was recorded many times. A junction boundary mismatches the germline segment, possibly from a read error. CDR3 sequence: CSVRVAGYQETQYF. In DNA, the CDR3 is TGCAGTGTTAGAGTAGCCGGGTACCAAGAGACCCAGTACTTC. The chain links TRBV20-1 to TRBJ2-5, with D uncertain. This CDR3 is built from 14 residues. Germline-derived CDR1 and CDR2 are DFQATT and SNEGSKA (reference sequence).

This chain uses TRBV18 with TRBJ2-6, with a possible D match to TRBD1 (7 bases). V was cut by 5 bases and J by 0 bases, with 20 bases left in between. Germline V gene sequence: CDR1 KGHSH, CDR2 LQKENI. The CDR3 contains 19 residues. DNA for the CDR3: TGTGCCAGCTCATCGATGCGGGACAGTTCCTACTCTGGGGCCAACGTCCTGACTTTC. It codes for CASSSMRDSSYSGANVLTF. Variable domain in full (rest from reference TRBV18 and TRBJ2-6): NAGVMQNPRHLVRRRGQEARLRCSPMKGHSHVYWYRQLPEEGLKFMVYLQKENIIDESGMPKERFSAEFPKEGPSILRIQQVVRGDSAAYFCASSSMRDSSYSGANVLTFGAGSRLTVL.

The chain combines TRBV4-2 with TRBJ1-2; no firm D call. Trimming stripped 1 base from V and 2 bases from J, with 11 bases between. The CDR3 contains 15 residues. Germline V gene lookup returns CDR1 LGHNA and CDR2 YNFKEQ. The CDR3 DNA sequence: TGTGCCAGCAGCCAAGTAATTTCGGACAACTATGGCTACACCTTC. It translates to CASSQVISDNYGYTF.

Regarding this clonotype: A much larger clonotype is one base distant, so this may be a read error. The chain combines TRBV5-6 with TRBJ2-2; D is unresolved. Germline loops: CDR1 SGHDT, CDR2 YYEEEE. The CDR3 loop spans 15 amino acids. Trimming took off 4 bases at V and 2 bases at J, with 12 bases between the two ends. Written as DNA, the CDR3 is TGTGCCAGCAGCCCTCGATGGGGAAACACCGGGGAGCTGTTTTTT. Its protein product is CASSPRWGNTGELFF. Full variable domain (missing parts from reference TRBV5-6 and TRBJ2-2): DAGVTQSPTHLIKTRGQQVTLRCSPKSGHDTVSWYQQALGQGPQFIFQYYEEEERQRGNFPDRFSGHQFPNYSSELNVNALLLGDSALYLCASSPRWGNTGELFFGEGSRLTVL.

Many counts were recorded for this clonotype. The rearrangement joins TRBV10-1 to TRBJ2-1; 10 bases are shared with TRBD2. There are 16 residues in the CDR3. Trimming at V came to 2 bases and at J to 9 bases, leaving 10 bases not matched to a gene. CDR1 and CDR2 from the germline V gene are WNHNN and SYGVQD (reference sequence). The CDR3 DNA sequence: TGCGCCAGCAGTGAGGCCACGGCTAGCGGGAGCAGTGAGCAGTTCTTC. Translating gives CASSEATASGSSEQFF.

This clonotype came up a few times. The chain employs TRBV7-9 and TRBJ1-4; 9 bases agree with TRBD1. CDR3 length: 15 residues. Germline CDR1 SEHNR, CDR2 FQNEAQ (reference sequence). V gave up 5 bases and J gave up 7 bases; unmatched junction bases: 8. CDR3 loop: CASSAGTGRGEKLFF. The CDR3, as DNA: TGTGCCAGCAGCGCCGGGACAGGGAGGGGTGAAAAACTGTTTTTT.

Comment on this clonotype: Possible read error: a much larger clone is one base away. V usage is TRBV9 and J usage is TRBJ2-7; TRBD2 aligns across 11 bases. With V trimmed by 4 bases and J by 5 bases, 5 bases remained unmatched. The CDR3 spans 14 residues. Germline CDR1 is SGDLS and CDR2 is YYNGEE. In DNA form, the CDR3 reads TGTGCCAGCAGCACTAGCGGGAGCTTGGACGAGCAGTACTTC. It codes for CASSTSGSLDEQYF.

This clonotype was observed many times. This chain connects TRBV6-1 to TRBJ1-5, with D possibly TRBD1 on 6 matching bases. The CDR3 totals 16 residues. Germline V gene sequence: CDR1 MNHNS, CDR2 SASEGT. Trimming shortened V by 6 bases and J by 1 base, and 16 bases separated the two germline ends. The CDR3 here is CASRERSGGSNQPQHF. In nucleotides, the CDR3 is TGTGCCAGCAGGGAACGGTCGGGGGGCAGCAATCAGCCCCAGCATTTT.